The 21 T cell receptor beta chains below come from one sample, sequenced in a study of shared clonotypes between healthy human individuals. Profiling relied on immunoSEQ multiplex PCR, and the TCRdb table lists in-frame clones only, not all of them. Among about 2.1 million clones, 93% were seen once, and the ten largest hold about 1.6%. As defined, naive CD8 cells were CD45RO-negative and positively selected for CCR7, with terminally differentiated effector memory CD45RA+ cells excluded. Sequencing input: naive CD8+ T cells from PBMCs. All receptors come from a man aged 18 to 29 in good health. Some clones in this sample may be carry-over from other donors' samples.

Regarding this clone: The sample holds other DNA sequences that translate to the same CDR3. The gene calls are TRBV7-2 and TRBJ2-1, with 8 positions matching TRBD1. In germline, CDR1 is SGHTA, CDR2 FQGNSA. V lost 0 bases and J lost 2; bases outside the gene matches: 3. This CDR3 comprises 16 residues. CDR3 nucleotides: TGTGCCAGCAGCTTAGCCGGACAGGGTACCTACAATGAGCAGTTCTTC. It specifies CASSLAGQGTYNEQFF.

The chain employs TRBV5-6 and TRBJ2-1, with D perhaps TRBD1 or TRBD2 (5 bases each). The CDR3 loop spans 13 amino acids. Germline V gene lookup returns CDR1 SGHDT and CDR2 YYEEEE. Trimming pared 1 base from V and 11 bases from J, leaving 13 bases between. The CDR3 spells CASSLMMGRQQFF. The CDR3 DNA sequence: TGTGCCAGCAGCTTGATGATGGGACGTCAGCAGTTCTTC.

The genes are TRBV9 and TRBJ1-2, with 7 bases matching TRBD1. Germline assignment: CDR1 SGDLS and CDR2 YYNGEE. The J segment lost 0 bases and the V segment lost 0 bases, leaving 5 bases of the junction unmatched. This CDR3 region has 16 residues. CDR3 sequence: CASSVGNRGANYGYTF. Here the CDR3 DNA reads TGTGCCAGCAGCGTAGGTAACAGGGGAGCTAACTATGGCTACACCTTC.

CDR3 loop: CASSFPRRRLNTEAFF. CDR3 coding DNA: TGTGCCAGCAGCTTTCCCCGGCGGAGACTGAACACTGAAGCTTTCTTT. The V call is TRBV7-9, the J call TRBJ1-1, with D uncertain. Germline CDR1 and CDR2: SEHNR and FQNEAQ (reference sequence). This CDR3 is built from 16 residues. V was trimmed by 3 bases and J by 0 bases, leaving 14 bases between them. The full variable domain, in which reference TRBV7-9 and TRBJ1-1 provide the parts outside the CDR3, is DTGVSQNPRHKITKRGQNVTFRCDPISEHNRLYWYRQTLGQGPEFLTYFQNEAQLEKSRLLSDRFSAERPKGSFSTLEIQRTEQGDSAMYLCASSFPRRRLNTEAFFGQGTRLTVV.

The rearrangement links TRBV4-1 to TRBJ2-3, with TRBD1 matching over 10 bases. The CDR3 is 15 amino acids. V dropped 6 bases and J dropped 3; count of bases not matched to a gene: 6. Germline CDR1 is MGHRA and CDR2 is YSYEKL. The CDR3 reads CASRQGQGLTDTQYF. CDR3 coding DNA: TGCGCCAGCAGGCAGGGACAGGGGCTGACAGATACGCAGTATTTT.

A word on this clone: Other DNA sequences from this sample encode an identical CDR3 as well. The V gene is TRBV13, the J gene TRBJ2-5; a weak D match, TRBD2 (6 bases). CDR3 length: 14 residues. Germline lookup yields CDR1 PRHDT and CDR2 FYEKMQ (reference sequence). The V gene lost 3 bases and the J gene lost 0 bases, with 8 bases spanning the gap. As DNA, the CDR3 is TGTGCCAGCAGCTTGCGGACTAACCAAGAGACCCAGTACTTC. Amino acids: CASSLRTNQETQYF.

The chain is built from TRBV29-1 and TRBJ2-2; D is possibly TRBD2 (5 bases). This CDR3 region has 12 residues. The V end lost 5 bases, the J end lost 7 bases, and 11 bases lay between the germline ends. Germline-derived CDR1 and CDR2 are SQVTM and ANQGSEA. CDR3 DNA: TGCAGCGTTAATCTCGAGGGCGGGGAGCTGTTTTTT. Protein: CSVNLEGGELFF.

The CDR3 is CASSFRLVTDNYGYTF. CDR3 sequence (DNA): TGTGCCAGCAGTTTCCGCCTTGTGACGGATAACTATGGCTACACCTTC. The rearrangement joins TRBV28 to TRBJ1-2; D unresolved. The CDR3 contains 16 residues. CDR1 is MDHEN and CDR2 is SYDVKM in the germline V gene. Trimming removed 3 bases at V and 1 base at J, with 15 bases between.

The V gene is TRBV5-4, the J gene TRBJ2-7; possible D gene TRBD2, 6 bases. Germline V gene data show CDR1 as SGHNT and CDR2 as YYREEE (reference sequence). This CDR3 is 15 amino acids long. V was cut by 1 base and J by 1 base, with 12 bases left in between. The CDR3 loop is CASSLYVGGSYEQYF. CDR3 in DNA: TGTGCCAGCAGCTTGTATGTTGGGGGGTCCTACGAGCAGTACTTC.

The J gene is TRBJ2-5, the V gene TRBV2; D call uncertain. The CDR3 extends over 15 amino acids. Looked up from germline, CDR1 is SNHLY and CDR2 is FYNNEI. V lost 6 bases and J 3 bases, leaving 17 bases between the germline ends. The CDR3 protein is CASSSLGQAEETQYF. The CDR3 DNA reads TGTGCCAGCAGCAGCCTTGGGCAGGCAGAAGAGACCCAGTACTTC.

The genes are TRBV6-1 and TRBJ1-5; TRBD1 matches at 7 bases. Germline values: CDR1 MNHNS, CDR2 SASEGT. The ends lost 6 bases at V and 2 bases at J; junction bases unmatched: 7. This CDR3 spans 15 amino acids. In DNA form, the CDR3 reads TGTGCCAGCAGGAACAGGGGAGTGGGCAATCAGCCCCAGCATTTT. Encoded protein: CASRNRGVGNQPQHF.

The chain carries TRBV27 and TRBJ1-1; D is possibly TRBD1 (5 bases). This CDR3 is built from 14 residues. Germline values: CDR1 MNHEY, CDR2 SMNVEV (reference sequence). Trimming removed 2 bases at V and 5 bases at J, with 12 bases between. In nucleotides, the CDR3 is TGTGCCAGCAGTTTAAAGGGGATCTGGACTGAAGCTTTCTTT. This gives the protein CASSLKGIWTEAFF.

V and J are TRBV4-1 and TRBJ2-5, with 8 bases aligning to TRBD1. This CDR3 spans 16 amino acids. Germline CDR1 reads MGHRA; CDR2 reads YSYEKL. Losses at the gene ends were 3 bases for V and 4 bases for J; bases not matched to a gene: 10. Here the CDR3 reads CASSQVPQGAGETQYF. The CDR3 nucleotides read TGCGCCAGCAGCCAGGTTCCCCAGGGGGCTGGAGAGACCCAGTACTTC.

The J gene is TRBJ2-7, the V gene TRBV18; 14 bases align to TRBD2. J gave up 2 bases and V 3 bases, and 9 bases lay outside the gene matches. There are 18 residues in the CDR3. Germline V gives CDR1 KGHSH, CDR2 LQKENI. In DNA form, the CDR3 reads TGTGCCAGCTCACCCACCGGGACTAGCGGGAGCAAGACCTACGAGCAGTACTTC. Amino acid sequence: CASSPTGTSGSKTYEQYF. Drawing the rest from reference TRBV18 and TRBJ2-7, the complete variable domain is NAGVMQNPRHLVRRRGQEARLRCSPMKGHSHVYWYRQLPEEGLKFMVYLQKENIIDESGMPKERFSAEFPKEGPSILRIQQVVRGDSAAYFCASSPTGTSGSKTYEQYFGPGTRLTVT.

V gene TRBV7-8 combines with J gene TRBJ2-4; possible D gene TRBD2, 7 bases. The CDR3 spans 15 residues. V lost 1 base, J lost 8 bases, and 15 bases lay in between. CDR1 SGHVS and CDR2 FQNEAQ come from the germline V gene. DNA for the CDR3: TGTGCCAGCAGCTTAGGGCCCCAGGGGAGGGACATTCAGTACTTC. Encoded protein: CASSLGPQGRDIQYF.

Turning to this clone: Germline is not matched at one junction end, which may reflect a read error. The CDR3 DNA reads TGTGCCAGCAGTTCGGGCAGGGGCCCGCGAGAAAACTTC. Amino acids: CASSSGRGPRENF. The genes are TRBV6-5 and TRBJ2-5, with a tentative D call TRBD1 (6 bases). The CDR3 has 13 residues. Germline CDR1 is MNHEY and CDR2 is SVGAGI.

The V call is TRBV19, the J call TRBJ2-1, with 7 bases matching TRBD1. This CDR3 is built from 14 residues. Looked up from germline, CDR1 is LNHDA and CDR2 is SQIVND (reference sequence). The V and J ends lost 4 bases and 8 bases, in that order; junction bases with no gene match: 8. The CDR3 region is CASSKRQGTDEQFF. Here the CDR3 DNA reads TGTGCCAGTAGTAAACGACAGGGTACCGATGAGCAGTTCTTC.

The chain joins TRBV4-1 to TRBJ2-5, with 8 bases lining up with TRBD2. This CDR3 spans 16 amino acids. Germline values: CDR1 MGHRA, CDR2 YSYEKL. The V and J ends lost 2 bases and 5 bases, in that order; junction bases with no gene match: 10. The CDR3 loop reads CASSQSPREVLETQYF. CDR3 DNA: TGCGCCAGCAGCCAATCCCCGCGGGAGGTCTTGGAGACCCAGTACTTC.

V gene TRBV9 combines with J gene TRBJ1-1; unclear D gene. Looked up from germline, CDR1 is SGDLS and CDR2 is YYNGEE. Trimming cost V 0 bases and J 4 bases, with 10 bases left between them. This CDR3 spans 14 amino acids. The CDR3 loop is CASSVEGLSTEAFF. CDR3 coding DNA: TGTGCCAGCAGCGTAGAAGGGCTTAGCACTGAAGCTTTCTTT.

This rearrangement joins TRBV6-5 to TRBJ1-5; 7 bases fit TRBD1. Unmatched junction bases numbered 5, after V lost 10 bases and J lost 2 bases. CDR1 and CDR2 (germline): MNHEY, SVGAGI. The length of the CDR3 is 13 residues. The CDR3 DNA reads TGTGCCACCTCGCAGGGGGGCAATCAGCCCCAGCATTTT. Encoded protein: CATSQGGNQPQHF.

The chain employs TRBV29-1 and TRBJ2-3; D ambiguous. The CDR3 length is 15 residues. The ends were cut back, 3 bases at V and 0 bases at J, with 13 bases in the middle. Germline lookup yields CDR1 SQVTM and CDR2 ANQGSEA. As DNA, the CDR3 is TGCAGCGTTGAGTCCCATGCCGCTAGCACAGATACGCAGTATTTT. This encodes CSVESHAASTDTQYF.